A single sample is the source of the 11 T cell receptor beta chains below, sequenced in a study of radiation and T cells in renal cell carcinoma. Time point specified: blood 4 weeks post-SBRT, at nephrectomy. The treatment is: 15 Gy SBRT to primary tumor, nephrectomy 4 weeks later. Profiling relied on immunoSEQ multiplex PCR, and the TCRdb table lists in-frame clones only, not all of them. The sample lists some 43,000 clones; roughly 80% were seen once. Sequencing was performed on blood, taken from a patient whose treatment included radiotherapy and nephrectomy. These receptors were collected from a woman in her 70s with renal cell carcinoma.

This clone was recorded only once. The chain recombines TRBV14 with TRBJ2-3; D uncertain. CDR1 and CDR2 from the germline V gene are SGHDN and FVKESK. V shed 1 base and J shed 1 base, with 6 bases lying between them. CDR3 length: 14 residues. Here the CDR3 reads CASSQGGGTDTQYF. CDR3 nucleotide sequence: TGTGCCAGCAGCCAAGGAGGCGGCACAGATACGCAGTATTTT.

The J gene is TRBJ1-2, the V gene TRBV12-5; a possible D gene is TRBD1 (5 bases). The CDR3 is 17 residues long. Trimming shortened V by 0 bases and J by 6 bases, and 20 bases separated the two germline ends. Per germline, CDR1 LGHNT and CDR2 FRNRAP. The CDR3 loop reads CASGLVLSRGGHHGYTF. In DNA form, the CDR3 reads TGTGCTAGTGGTTTGGTACTTAGTAGGGGAGGGCACCATGGCTACACCTTC.

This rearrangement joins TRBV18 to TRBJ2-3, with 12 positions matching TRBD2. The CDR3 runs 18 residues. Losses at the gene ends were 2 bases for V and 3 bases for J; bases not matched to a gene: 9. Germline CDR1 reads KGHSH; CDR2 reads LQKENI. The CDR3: CASSPYQGLAGPTDTQYF. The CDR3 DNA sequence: TGTGCCAGCTCACCATACCAGGGACTAGCGGGTCCAACAGATACGCAGTATTTT. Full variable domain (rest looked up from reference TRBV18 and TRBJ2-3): NAGVMQNPRHLVRRRGQEARLRCSPMKGHSHVYWYRQLPEEGLKFMVYLQKENIIDESGMPKERFSAEFPKEGPSILRIQQVVRGDSAAYFCASSPYQGLAGPTDTQYFGPGTRLTVL.

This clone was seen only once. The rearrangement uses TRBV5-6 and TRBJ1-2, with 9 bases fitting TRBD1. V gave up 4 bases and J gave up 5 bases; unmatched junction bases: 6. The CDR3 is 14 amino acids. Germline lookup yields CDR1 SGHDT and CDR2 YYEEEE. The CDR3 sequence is CASSLRTGVYGYTF. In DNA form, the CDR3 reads TGTGCCAGCAGCCTAAGGACAGGGGTGTATGGCTACACCTTC.

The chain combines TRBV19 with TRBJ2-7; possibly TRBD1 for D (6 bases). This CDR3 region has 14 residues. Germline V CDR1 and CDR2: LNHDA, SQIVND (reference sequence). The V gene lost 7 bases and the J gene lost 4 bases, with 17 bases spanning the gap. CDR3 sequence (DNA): TGTGCCAGTACGCTGACAGGTGGGGGTTACGAGCAGTACTTC. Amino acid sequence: CASTLTGGGYEQYF.

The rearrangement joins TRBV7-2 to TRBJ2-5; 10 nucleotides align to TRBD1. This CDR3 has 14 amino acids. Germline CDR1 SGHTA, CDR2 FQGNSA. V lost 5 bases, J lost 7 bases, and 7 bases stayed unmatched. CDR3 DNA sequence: TGTGCCAGCAGCCCCGGGACAGGGGCCGGGACCCAGTACTTC. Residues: CASSPGTGAGTQYF.

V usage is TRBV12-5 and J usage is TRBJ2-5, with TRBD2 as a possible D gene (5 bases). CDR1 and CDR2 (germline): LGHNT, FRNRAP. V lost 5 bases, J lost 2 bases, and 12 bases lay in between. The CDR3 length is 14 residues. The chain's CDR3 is CASGPGRGQETQYF. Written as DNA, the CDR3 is TGTGCTAGTGGTCCCGGTCGGGGACAAGAGACCCAGTACTTC.

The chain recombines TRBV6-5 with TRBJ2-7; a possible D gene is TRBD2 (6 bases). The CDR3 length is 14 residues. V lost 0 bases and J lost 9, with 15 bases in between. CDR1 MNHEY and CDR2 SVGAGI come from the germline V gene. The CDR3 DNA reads TGTGCCAGCAGTTACTCGTCCCCAGCGCGGGGGCAGTACTTC. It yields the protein CASSYSSPARGQYF.

The CDR3 region has the DNA TGTGCCAGCAGCTTAGAGCGGCAAGAGACCCAGTACTTC. Translated, it gives CASSLERQETQYF. The chain recombines TRBV5-4 with TRBJ2-5; D is perhaps TRBD2 (5 bases). The germline V and J ends were trimmed by 2 bases and 2 bases, with 7 bases remaining between them. This CDR3 spans 13 amino acids. Germline lookup yields CDR1 SGHNT and CDR2 YYREEE (reference sequence). Variable domain in full (rest from reference TRBV5-4 and TRBJ2-5): ETGVTQSPTHLIKTRGQQVTLRCSSQSGHNTVSWYQQALGQGPQFIFQYYREEENGRGNFPPRFSGLQFPNYSSELNVNALELDDSALYLCASSLERQETQYFGPGTRLLVL.

The CDR3: CASSPRGGRVYGYTF. For the CDR3, the DNA is TGTGCCAGTAGTCCCCGGGGGGGGCGCGTCTATGGCTACACCTTC. V usage is TRBV19 and J usage is TRBJ1-2, with D perhaps TRBD1 (6 bases). This CDR3 is built from 15 residues. Between the trimmed V and J ends, which lost 5 bases and 4 bases, there was a span of 17 bases. Germline assignment: CDR1 LNHDA and CDR2 SQIVND (reference sequence).

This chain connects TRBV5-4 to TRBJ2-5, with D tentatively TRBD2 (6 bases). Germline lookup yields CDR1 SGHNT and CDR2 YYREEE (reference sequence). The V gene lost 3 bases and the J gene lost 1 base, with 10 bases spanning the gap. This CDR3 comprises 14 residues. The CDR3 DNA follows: TGTGCCAGCAGCTCCGCTAGCGTCCAAGAGACCCAGTACTTC. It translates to CASSSASVQETQYF.